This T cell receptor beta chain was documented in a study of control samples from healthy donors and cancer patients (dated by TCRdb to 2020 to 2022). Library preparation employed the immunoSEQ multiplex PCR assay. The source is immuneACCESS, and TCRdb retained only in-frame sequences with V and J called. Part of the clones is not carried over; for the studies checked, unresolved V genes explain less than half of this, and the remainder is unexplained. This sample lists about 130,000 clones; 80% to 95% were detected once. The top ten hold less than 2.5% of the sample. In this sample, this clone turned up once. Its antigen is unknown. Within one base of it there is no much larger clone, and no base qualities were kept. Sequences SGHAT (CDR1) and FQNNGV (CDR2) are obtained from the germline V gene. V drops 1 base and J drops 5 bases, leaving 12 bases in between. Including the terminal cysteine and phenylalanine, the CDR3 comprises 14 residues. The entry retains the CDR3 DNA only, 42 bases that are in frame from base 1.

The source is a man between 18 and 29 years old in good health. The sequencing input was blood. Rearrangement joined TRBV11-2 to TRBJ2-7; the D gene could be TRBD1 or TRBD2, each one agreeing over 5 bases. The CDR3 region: CASSLAGTRDEQYF. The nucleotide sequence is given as TGTGCCAGCAGCTTAGCCGGGACGCGGGACGAGCAGTACTTC.